This TCR beta chain derives from a study of untreated major depressive disorder. Findings of the study overall: In every subject, the five largest TRBV05-01 clones were private.

This CDR3 spans 14 amino acids. V lost 3 bases and J 6 bases, leaving 12 bases between the germline ends. The V gene's germline CDR1 is MDHEN and CDR2 SYDVKM. Using immunoSEQ multiplex PCR, the repertoire was profiled, and TCRdb retains in-frame clones only, with some absent. The table lists 20,000 or so clones, more than 75% of them singletons. Participants were all of European descent. Around 95% CD4+ purity was typical by flow cytometry. As concerns this clone: Its antigen is still unknown.

This sequence joins TRBV28 and TRBJ1-5; maybe TRBD1 (5 bases). The receptor comes from a woman aged 25 to 39 in good health. Sequencing was done on a sample of CD4+ T cells from PBMCs. The CDR3 reads CASSFWAGRQPQHF. CDR3 DNA sequence: TGTGCCAGCAGTTTCTGGGCAGGGCGTCAGCCCCAGCATTTT.